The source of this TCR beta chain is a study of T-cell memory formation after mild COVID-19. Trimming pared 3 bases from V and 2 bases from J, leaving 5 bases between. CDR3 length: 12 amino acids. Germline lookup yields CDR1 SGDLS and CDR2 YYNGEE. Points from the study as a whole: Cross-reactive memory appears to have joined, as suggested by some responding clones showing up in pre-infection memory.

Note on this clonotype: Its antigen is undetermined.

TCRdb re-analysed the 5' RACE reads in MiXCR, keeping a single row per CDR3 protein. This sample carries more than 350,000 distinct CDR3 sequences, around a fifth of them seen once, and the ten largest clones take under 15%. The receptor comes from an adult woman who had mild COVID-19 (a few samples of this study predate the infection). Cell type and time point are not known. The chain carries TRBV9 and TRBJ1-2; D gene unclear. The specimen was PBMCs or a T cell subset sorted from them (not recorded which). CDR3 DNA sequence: TGTGCCAGCAGCGCCTCGAACTATGGCTACACCTTC. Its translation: CASSASNYGYTF.